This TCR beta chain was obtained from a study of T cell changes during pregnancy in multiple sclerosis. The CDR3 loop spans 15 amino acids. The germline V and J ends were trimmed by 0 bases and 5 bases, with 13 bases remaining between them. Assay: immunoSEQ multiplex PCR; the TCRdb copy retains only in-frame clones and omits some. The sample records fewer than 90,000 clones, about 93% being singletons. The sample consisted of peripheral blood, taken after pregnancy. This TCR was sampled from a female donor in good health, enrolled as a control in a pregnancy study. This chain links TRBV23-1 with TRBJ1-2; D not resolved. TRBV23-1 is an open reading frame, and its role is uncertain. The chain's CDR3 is CASSQSAEAWYGYTF. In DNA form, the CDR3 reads TGCGCCAGCAGTCAATCGGCGGAGGCGTGGTATGGCTACACCTTC.